This is a list of T cell receptor beta chains from one sample in a study of preoperative IRX-2 immunotherapy in early breast cancer. Sequencing was performed with immunoSEQ multiplex PCR; in TCRdb, only in-frame clones are kept and a portion is missing. Counted here are roughly 23,000 clones, roughly nine tenths occurring once; the ten biggest clones make up roughly 10%. The starting material was tumor tissue, obtained after IRX-2 immunotherapy. These receptors came from a human donor with breast cancer. CDR3s include the opening cysteine and the closing phenylalanine or tryptophan. Fields, in order: J gene, D gene, CDR3 length, clone size, V gene, CDR3 DNA, CDR3 protein. D genes are given only for firm matches. Clone sizes are given selectively: once, few, many, or a class where the clone is expanded.

j_gene: TRBJ1-3; d_gene: NA; len: 14; abundance: NA; v_gene: TRBV11-2; CDR3nt: TGTGCCAGCAGCTTGAATCTGGGGGGAAACACCATATATTTT; CDR3aa: CASSLNLGGNTIYF
j_gene: TRBJ2-5; d_gene: NA; len: 15; abundance: NA; v_gene: TRBV5-1; CDR3nt: TGCGCCAGCAGCAAAGGCGGGACGTCACAAGAGACCCAGTACTTC; CDR3aa: CASSKGGTSQETQYF
j_gene: TRBJ2-7; d_gene: NA; len: 15; abundance: NA; v_gene: TRBV6-6; CDR3nt: TGTGCCAGCAGTTACTCCTGGGGGATTGGCTACGAGCAGTACTTC; CDR3aa: CASSYSWGIGYEQYF
j_gene: TRBJ2-6; d_gene: NA; len: 17; abundance: NA; v_gene: TRBV27; CDR3nt: TGTGCCAGCAGTTTACTACTAACAGGGTCCGGGGCCAACGTCCTGACTTTC; CDR3aa: CASSLLLTGSGANVLTF
j_gene: TRBJ2-7; d_gene: TRBD2; len: 15; abundance: NA; v_gene: TRBV15; CDR3nt: TGTGCCACCAGCAGAGCAGAGGCGGGAGGCTACGAGCAGTACTTC; CDR3aa: CATSRAEAGGYEQYF
j_gene: TRBJ1-2; d_gene: NA; len: 12; abundance: NA; v_gene: TRBV7-8; CDR3nt: TGTGCCAGCAGCCCAGCGGGGGATGGCTACACCTTC; CDR3aa: CASSPAGDGYTF
j_gene: TRBJ1-1; d_gene: NA; len: 15; abundance: NA; v_gene: TRBV4-3; CDR3nt: TGCGCCAGCAGCCTTGCTGACAGCTCCGGCACTGAAGCTTTCTTT; CDR3aa: CASSLADSSGTEAFF
j_gene: TRBJ1-2; d_gene: TRBD1; len: 15; abundance: NA; v_gene: TRBV19; CDR3nt: TGTGCCAGTAAACCGTTGACAGGGGAGGACTATGGCTACACCTTC; CDR3aa: CASKPLTGEDYGYTF
j_gene: TRBJ2-3; d_gene: TRBD2; len: 17; abundance: NA; v_gene: TRBV5-1; CDR3nt: TGCGCCAGCAGCACGGGACTAGCGGGAGGGCCCACAGATACGCAGTATTTT; CDR3aa: CASSTGLAGGPTDTQYF
j_gene: TRBJ2-1; d_gene: TRBD2; len: 15; abundance: NA; v_gene: TRBV19; CDR3nt: TGTGCCAGTACCCCTAGCGGGAGCGCCTACAATGAGCAGTTCTTC; CDR3aa: CASTPSGSAYNEQFF
j_gene: TRBJ1-4; d_gene: NA; len: 14; abundance: NA; v_gene: TRBV28; CDR3nt: TGTGCCAGCAGTATACAGGGTGGGACCGAAAAACTGTTTTTT; CDR3aa: CASSIQGGTEKLFF
j_gene: TRBJ1-1; d_gene: NA; len: 15; abundance: NA; v_gene: TRBV9; CDR3nt: TGTGCCAGCAGGCCACCGGGGACGGAAGGCACTGAAGCTTTCTTT; CDR3aa: CASRPPGTEGTEAFF
j_gene: TRBJ2-1; d_gene: NA; len: 10; abundance: NA; v_gene: TRBV29-1; CDR3nt: TGCAGCGTTCGGGAGAACAAGCAGTTCTTC; CDR3aa: CSVRENKQFF
j_gene: TRBJ2-3; d_gene: NA; len: 16; abundance: once; v_gene: TRBV7-9; CDR3nt: TGTGCCAGCAGCTTAGTATCAGCGTCTAGCACAGATACGCAGTATTTT; CDR3aa: CASSLVSASSTDTQYF
j_gene: TRBJ2-4; d_gene: TRBD1; len: 15; abundance: NA; v_gene: TRBV29-1; CDR3nt: TGCAGCGGTACAGGGGGTTCGCTAGCCAAAAACATTCAGTACTTC; CDR3aa: CSGTGGSLAKNIQYF
j_gene: TRBJ1-1; d_gene: NA; len: 14; abundance: NA; v_gene: TRBV25-1; CDR3nt: TGTGCCAGCAGTGAAGGTCGGGCGAACACTGAAGCTTTCTTT; CDR3aa: CASSEGRANTEAFF
j_gene: TRBJ2-7; d_gene: TRBD2; len: 16; abundance: once; v_gene: TRBV18; CDR3nt: TGTGCCAGCTCACCACCGGGAAGCGGGAGGGTTTACGAGCAGTACTTC; CDR3aa: CASSPPGSGRVYEQYF
j_gene: TRBJ2-3; d_gene: TRBD2; len: 17; abundance: NA; v_gene: TRBV4-2; CDR3nt: TGTGCCAGCAGTTTCGGGTTGGCGGGGGGGAACACAGATACGCAGTATTTT; CDR3aa: CASSFGLAGGNTDTQYF
j_gene: TRBJ2-1; d_gene: NA; len: 15; abundance: NA; v_gene: TRBV29-1; CDR3nt: TGCAGCGTTGAGGATGGACGCAACTCCTACAATGAGCAGTTCTTC; CDR3aa: CSVEDGRNSYNEQFF
j_gene: TRBJ2-5; d_gene: NA; len: 12; abundance: once; v_gene: TRBV6-5; CDR3nt: TGTGCCAGCAGTTACTCCGGGGAGACCCAGTACTTC; CDR3aa: CASSYSGETQYF
j_gene: TRBJ1-5; d_gene: TRBD1; len: 14; abundance: NA; v_gene: TRBV6-1; CDR3nt: TGTGCCAGCTACGGACAGGGAGGGAGTCAGCCCCAGCATTTT; CDR3aa: CASYGQGGSQPQHF
j_gene: TRBJ2-5; d_gene: NA; len: 14; abundance: NA; v_gene: TRBV6-5; CDR3nt: TGTGCCAGCTCCTCAGGTAGCCAGCAAGAGACCCAGTACTTC; CDR3aa: CASSSGSQQETQYF
j_gene: TRBJ1-6; d_gene: NA; len: 15; abundance: NA; v_gene: TRBV7-2; CDR3nt: TGTGCCAGCAGCCCCGGCGGGCGCGGGGGGTCACCCCTCCACTTT; CDR3aa: CASSPGGRGGSPLHF
j_gene: TRBJ2-1; d_gene: TRBD2; len: 19; abundance: NA; v_gene: TRBV2; CDR3nt: TGTGCCAGCGCCGACCCAAGGGCACTAGCGGGGGCCCTTTACAATGAGCAGTTCTTC; CDR3aa: CASADPRALAGALYNEQFF
j_gene: TRBJ2-7; d_gene: TRBD1; len: 15; abundance: NA; v_gene: TRBV28; CDR3nt: TGTGCCAGCAGTTCCCCCGGGACAGGGTCCGCCGAGCAGTACTTC; CDR3aa: CASSSPGTGSAEQYF
j_gene: TRBJ2-4; d_gene: NA; len: 17; abundance: NA; v_gene: TRBV28; CDR3nt: TGTGCCACGGGCGCCACGGGACTTCGGCGGTCCAAAAACATTCAGTACTTC; CDR3aa: CATGATGLRRSKNIQYF
j_gene: TRBJ2-2; d_gene: NA; len: 17; abundance: NA; v_gene: TRBV7-7; CDR3nt: TGTGCCAGCGGACCCCTCTTGACGCACGCGAACACCGGGGAGCTGTTTTTT; CDR3aa: CASGPLLTHANTGELFF
j_gene: TRBJ2-2; d_gene: TRBD2; len: 15; abundance: NA; v_gene: TRBV28; CDR3nt: TGTGCCAGCAGCACTCGGACTAGCGGGCCCGGGGAGCTGTTTTTT; CDR3aa: CASSTRTSGPGELFF
j_gene: TRBJ2-5; d_gene: NA; len: 15; abundance: NA; v_gene: TRBV10-3; CDR3nt: TGTGCCAGCAGTCCCGCGTTTTGGGGACAAGAGACCCAGTACTTC; CDR3aa: CASSPAFWGQETQYF
j_gene: TRBJ2-7; d_gene: NA; len: 14; abundance: NA; v_gene: TRBV7-6; CDR3nt: TGTGCCAGCAGCTTAGGGCCGGACTCCTACGAGCAGTACTTC; CDR3aa: CASSLGPDSYEQYF
j_gene: TRBJ2-3; d_gene: NA; len: 15; abundance: once; v_gene: TRBV19; CDR3nt: TGTGCCAGTAATGAGGTCGGGACACGGGCAGATACGCAGTATTTT; CDR3aa: CASNEVGTRADTQYF
j_gene: TRBJ1-1; d_gene: NA; len: 14; abundance: few; v_gene: TRBV4-1; CDR3nt: TGCGCCAGCAGCCAAACGACAGGTCCCACTGAAGCTTTCTTT; CDR3aa: CASSQTTGPTEAFF
j_gene: TRBJ2-3; d_gene: NA; len: 14; abundance: NA; v_gene: TRBV5-1; CDR3nt: TGCGCCAGCAGCTTGAGTTCCGCCCTGGATACGCAGTATTTT; CDR3aa: CASSLSSALDTQYF
j_gene: TRBJ2-2; d_gene: TRBD2; len: 15; abundance: NA; v_gene: TRBV19; CDR3nt: TGTGCCAGTAGTATACCTAGCGGGATGGCCGGGGAGCTGTTTTTT; CDR3aa: CASSIPSGMAGELFF
j_gene: TRBJ2-1; d_gene: TRBD2; len: 15; abundance: NA; v_gene: TRBV14; CDR3nt: TGTGCCAGCAGCCCGACCGCTAGCGGAGGCAATGAGCAGTTCTTC; CDR3aa: CASSPTASGGNEQFF
j_gene: TRBJ1-4; d_gene: TRBD1; len: 14; abundance: NA; v_gene: TRBV7-2; CDR3nt: TGTGCCAGCAGCCGAGGACAGGGCCCTGAAAAACTGTTTTTT; CDR3aa: CASSRGQGPEKLFF
j_gene: TRBJ2-5; d_gene: NA; len: 16; abundance: NA; v_gene: TRBV7-2; CDR3nt: TGTGCCAGCAGCTTAGGTTTGCACGGACAGCAAGAGACCCAGTACTTC; CDR3aa: CASSLGLHGQQETQYF
j_gene: TRBJ2-3; d_gene: NA; len: 16; abundance: NA; v_gene: TRBV6-5; CDR3nt: TGTGCCAGCAGTTACTCGTCCAGGGATGGGGGAGATACGCAGTATTTT; CDR3aa: CASSYSSRDGGDTQYF
j_gene: TRBJ1-1; d_gene: TRBD1; len: 15; abundance: NA; v_gene: TRBV19; CDR3nt: TGTGCCAGTAGTATAAGGACAGGGACGAACACTGAAGCTTTCTTT; CDR3aa: CASSIRTGTNTEAFF
j_gene: TRBJ2-2; d_gene: TRBD2; len: 15; abundance: NA; v_gene: TRBV6-5; CDR3nt: TGTGCCAGCAGTCAGCGGGGGACGAACACCGGGGAGCTGTTTTTT; CDR3aa: CASSQRGTNTGELFF
j_gene: TRBJ2-7; d_gene: NA; len: 19; abundance: NA; v_gene: TRBV21-1; CDR3nt: TGTGCCAGCAGCAAAGATGGGGCCGCTAGCGGGAGGGCCGGTGGGGAGCAGTACTTC; CDR3aa: CASSKDGAASGRAGGEQYF
j_gene: TRBJ2-2; d_gene: NA; len: 15; abundance: NA; v_gene: TRBV7-7; CDR3nt: TGTGCCAGCAGCTTGGAATCCAGAGGCACCGGGGAGCTGTTTTTT; CDR3aa: CASSLESRGTGELFF
j_gene: TRBJ2-1; d_gene: TRBD1; len: 15; abundance: NA; v_gene: TRBV5-1; CDR3nt: TGCGCCAGCAGCTCGACAGGGGCCACGTACAATGAGCAGTTCTTC; CDR3aa: CASSSTGATYNEQFF
j_gene: TRBJ2-1; d_gene: NA; len: 16; abundance: once; v_gene: TRBV5-1; CDR3nt: TGCGCCAGCAGCTTCTCAGGTTTAAGCTCCTACAATGAGCAGTTCTTC; CDR3aa: CASSFSGLSSYNEQFF